This TCR beta chain stems from a study of PD-L1 blockade in urothelial cancer. Study-wide context: Individuals in the cohort had been given 0 to 3 earlier chemotherapy regimens. Blood gave a median 141,255 T cells.

Patients' cancers were locally advanced or metastatic urothelial carcinomas. V trimming: 3 bases; J trimming: 6 bases; junction bases outside the gene matches: 6. This CDR3 spans 15 amino acids. In germline, CDR1 is LNHDA, CDR2 SQIVND (reference sequence). Assay used: immunoSEQ multiplex PCR; TCRdb lists only in-frame clones, some missing. The sample carries more than 80,000 clones, 82% recorded once. Study-level points and caveats: A below-median TCR clonality in blood before treatment predicted better survival.

Comments on this clone: Its antigen is still unknown.

The genes are TRBV19 and TRBJ2-2, with 8 bases that match TRBD2. This TCR came from a man between 65 and 85 years old with urothelial cancer. The source was PBMCs, collected around atezolizumab (anti-PD-L1) treatment. The CDR3 region has the DNA TGTGCCAGTAGTATTCATCCTAGCGGGTCCGGGGAGCTGTTTTTT. Translated: CASSIHPSGSGELFF.